This TCR beta chain came from a study of blood T cell repertoires in COVID-19. The CDR3 has 14 amino acids. V was cut by 3 bases and J by 2 bases, with 10 bases left in between. The germline V gene encodes CDR1 MNHEY and CDR2 SMNVEV (reference sequence). Generated by immunoSEQ multiplex PCR, the TCRdb table keeps only in-frame clones and is missing some. The table includes 250,000 to 300,000 clones, roughly 89% detected once. Sequenced sample: PBMCs or T cells enriched from blood (not recorded which). The clonotype originates from a woman aged 40 to 50 who had recovered from COVID-19. The chain employs TRBV27 and TRBJ1-1; the D gene is possibly TRBD1 (5 bases). The CDR3 DNA is TGTGCCAGCAGTTTTTTCAGGGCTAACACTGAAGCTTTCTTT. Translating it yields CASSFFRANTEAFF.